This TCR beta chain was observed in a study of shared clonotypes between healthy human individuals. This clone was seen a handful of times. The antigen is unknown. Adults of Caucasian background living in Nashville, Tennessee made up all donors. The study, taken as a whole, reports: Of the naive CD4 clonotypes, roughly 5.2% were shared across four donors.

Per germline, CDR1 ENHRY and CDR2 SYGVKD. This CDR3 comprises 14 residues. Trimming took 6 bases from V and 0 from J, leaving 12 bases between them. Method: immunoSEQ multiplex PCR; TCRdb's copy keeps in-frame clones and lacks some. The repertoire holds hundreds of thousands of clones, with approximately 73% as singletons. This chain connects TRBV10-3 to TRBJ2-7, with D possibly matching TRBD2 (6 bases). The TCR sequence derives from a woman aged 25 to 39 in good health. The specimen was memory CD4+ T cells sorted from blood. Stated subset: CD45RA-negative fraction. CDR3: CAIRMEGSSYEQYF. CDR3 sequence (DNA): TGTGCCATCAGGATGGAGGGTAGCTCCTACGAGCAGTACTTC.